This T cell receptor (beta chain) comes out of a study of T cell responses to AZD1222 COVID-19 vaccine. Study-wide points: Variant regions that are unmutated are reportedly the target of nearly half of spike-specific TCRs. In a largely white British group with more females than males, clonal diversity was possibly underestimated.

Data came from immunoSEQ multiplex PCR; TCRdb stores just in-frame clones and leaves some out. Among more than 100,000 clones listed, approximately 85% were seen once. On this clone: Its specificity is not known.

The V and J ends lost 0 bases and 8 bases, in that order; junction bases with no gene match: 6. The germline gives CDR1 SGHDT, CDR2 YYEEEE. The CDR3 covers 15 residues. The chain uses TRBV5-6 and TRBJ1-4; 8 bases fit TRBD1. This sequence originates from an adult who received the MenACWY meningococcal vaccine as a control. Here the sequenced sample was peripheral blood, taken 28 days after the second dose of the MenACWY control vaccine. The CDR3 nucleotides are TGTGCCAGCAGCTTGGCTTCAGGGGGCGGCGAAAAACTGTTTTTT. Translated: CASSLASGGGEKLFF.